The clone carrying this TCR beta chain has a single count. This entry comes from a study of cytomegalovirus exposure and HLA in healthy donors. A multiplex PCR was run with 60 Vbeta primers and 13 Jbeta primers. Data came from immunoSEQ multiplex PCR; TCRdb stores just in-frame clones and leaves some out. The sample shows over 90,000 clones, roughly 74% of them seen only once. The germline V gene encodes CDR1 SQVTM and CDR2 ANQGSEA. The V and J ends lost 3 bases and 8 bases, in that order; junction bases with no gene match: 9. This CDR3 is 14 amino acids long. The chain employs TRBV29-1 and TRBJ1-2, with TRBD1 identical over 10 bases. This receptor was obtained from a female donor in good health and CMV-seropositive. The specimen was PBMCs. The chain's CDR3 is CSVDLRDRGQGYTF. The CDR3 nucleotides read TGCAGCGTTGATCTGAGGGACAGGGGTCAAGGCTACACCTTC.